This TCR beta chain was documented in a study of blood T cell repertoires in COVID-19. About the research overall: Acute and convalescent COVID-19 specimens originated in the United States, Italy and Spain. T cells, B-cell-depleted T cells, or PBMCs provided the cDNA or gDNA that served as material.

In the source study's methods: Amplification of reference gene primers was used by the study to estimate nucleated cell counts. Libraries were prepared by immunoSEQ multiplex PCR; TCRdb keeps only in-frame clonotypes and omits some of them. That table is the source of V, J and clone size, and D and trimming were worked out from the DNA. The sample carries about 150,000 clones, around 87% recorded once. The CDR3 spans 15 residues. The J segment lost 0 bases and the V segment lost 6 bases, leaving 3 bases of the junction unmatched. CDR1 MDHEN and CDR2 SYDVKM come from the germline V gene. This sequence joins TRBV28 and TRBJ2-2; the match to TRBD2 covers 8 bases. Source material: peripheral blood. This receptor was taken from a woman in her 40s with acute or convalescent COVID-19. CDR3 amino acids: CASRFSGTNTGELFF. The CDR3 DNA sequence: TGTGCCAGCAGATTTAGCGGGACGAACACCGGGGAGCTGTTTTTT.